The clone carrying this T cell receptor (beta chain) was detected only a few times. The antigen remains undetermined. TCRdb re-analysed the PCR reads in MiXCR, keeping a single row per CDR3 protein. The sample lists hundreds of thousands of distinct CDR3 sequences; about 25% were seen once. The sample comes from a study of molecular identifiers for immune sequencing clone quantification. Overall study context: Replicates involved a five-way split of RNA from around 18,000 or 91,000 naive CD8 cells, with sequencing of four. Whole-study results and caveats: In naive cells, under 1% of molecules belonged to clones above 20 RNA copies, against over 99% in effector cells.

Per the germline V gene, CDR1 is DFQATT and CDR2 is SNEGSKA (reference sequence). This CDR3 spans 16 amino acids. Between the trimmed V and J ends, which lost 7 bases and 2 bases, there was a span of 24 bases. This TCR was recovered from a human donor in good health. Some libraries in this study had Jurkat cell RNA spiked in. What was sequenced was naive CD8+ T cells from blood, with Jurkat cell RNA spiked in. Subset of the sample: FACS-sorted CD8+CD4-CCR7+CD45RA+ naive T cells. This chain connects TRBV20-1 to TRBJ2-7; the D gene is possibly TRBD2 (8 bases). CDR3 sequence: CSVIRDRSGSTYEQYF. In DNA form, the CDR3 reads TGCAGTGTTATCCGGGACAGAAGCGGGAGTACCTACGAGCAGTACTTC.